Following are 18 T cell receptor beta chains from one sample sequenced in a study of Ad26.COV2.S vaccination and SARS-CoV-2 variants. As to treatment: around 19 received Ad26.COV2.S at low or high dose, single or two shots; roughly five received placebo; per-sample allocation not given. After the first vaccine or placebo injection, samples were drawn on day 63. Clones were sequenced by immunoSEQ multiplex PCR, and TCRdb holds only the in-frame ones, with some missing. The table lists 410,000 or so clones, around 90% of them singletons, with 10% to 15% in the top ten. The sample consisted of peripheral blood, taken in a trial of Ad26.COV2.S vaccine versus placebo. These receptors were obtained from a person aged 18-65 years who received the Ad26.COV2.S COVID-19 vaccine or a placebo.

This chain uses TRBV30 with TRBJ2-1, with TRBD2 as a possible D gene (5 bases). The germline V and J ends were trimmed by 0 bases and 9 bases, with 9 bases remaining between them. The germline gives CDR1 GTSNPN, CDR2 SVGIG (reference sequence). CDR3 length: 12 amino acids. The CDR3 loop is CAWSVGLPEQFF. The CDR3 nucleotides read TGTGCCTGGAGTGTAGGACTGCCTGAGCAGTTCTTC.

V usage is TRBV2 and J usage is TRBJ2-1; D gene uncertain. From germline, CDR1 is SNHLY and CDR2 FYNNEI. The V gene lost 2 bases and the J gene lost 9 bases, with 14 bases spanning the gap. This CDR3 is 14 amino acids long. CDR3 sequence: CASSEILRTAEQFF. CDR3 DNA sequence: TGTGCCAGCAGTGAAATTTTGAGAACCGCTGAGCAGTTCTTC.

The CDR3 sequence: CSVEDRSGASGRPHEQFF. CDR3 bases: TGCAGCGTTGAAGATCGCTCCGGGGCTAGCGGGAGGCCCCATGAGCAGTTCTTC. This chain links TRBV29-1 with TRBJ2-1; TRBD2 agrees at 11 bases. The CDR3 runs 18 residues. J was trimmed by 8 bases and V by 0 bases; bases with no gene match: 15. CDR1 is SQVTM, CDR2 ANQGSEA, per germline.

The V call is TRBV9, the J call TRBJ2-2; 7 nucleotides match TRBD1. From germline, CDR1 is SGDLS and CDR2 YYNGEE. CDR3 length: 16 residues. Germline trimming cut 4 bases from V and 1 base from J; bases unmatched to any gene: 7. This CDR3 reads CASSTPRTGNTGELFF. The CDR3 nucleotides read TGTGCCAGCAGCACCCCCCGGACAGGGAACACCGGGGAGCTGTTTTTT.

V is TRBV3-1 (or the pseudogene TRBV3-2) and J is TRBJ1-1; D perhaps matches TRBD1 (5 bases). Germline V gene lookup returns CDR1 LGHDT and CDR2 YNNKEL (reference sequence). CDR3 length: 14 residues. Trimming removed 3 bases from V and 5 bases from J, with 13 bases in between. CDR3 residues: CASSHLAGGTEAFF. The DNA for the CDR3 is TGTGCCAGCAGCCACCTAGCGGGGGGAACTGAAGCTTTCTTT.

The rearrangement joins TRBV21-1 to TRBJ2-7; no check of the table's D call, TRBD2, against the DNA was made. TRBV21-1 is tagged as a pseudogene. The CDR3 runs 14 residues. The CDR3 DNA reads as TGTGCCGCAGCTGGGGGGCGGGAGCCGTACGAGCAGTACTTC. This translates into CAAAGGREPYEQYF.

This clone has only one observation. This same CDR3 is encoded by further DNA sequences in the sample. This chain joins TRBV5-4 and TRBJ2-7; D perhaps matches TRBD2 (6 bases). This CDR3 spans 13 amino acids. The germline V and J ends were trimmed by 4 bases and 1 base, with 9 bases remaining between them. CDR1 SGHNT and CDR2 YYREEE come from the germline V gene (reference sequence). The CDR3 nucleotides are TGTGCCAGCAGCCCGGGACTGTCCTACGAGCAGTACTTC. Amino acid sequence: CASSPGLSYEQYF.

The V gene is TRBV27, the J gene TRBJ1-3, with a weak D call TRBD1 (5 bases). The CDR3 is 16 residues long. The ends were cut back, 5 bases at V and 8 bases at J, with 22 bases in the middle. Germline V gene sequence: CDR1 MNHEY, CDR2 SMNVEV (reference sequence). The DNA for the CDR3 is TGTGCCAGCAGTCCCCTACCTAGGGACCGGGGGGACACCATATATTTT. Protein sequence: CASSPLPRDRGDTIYF.

The V call is TRBV10-1, the J call TRBJ2-6; tentatively, D is TRBD1 (6 bases). Trimming took 2 bases from V and 0 from J, leaving 26 bases between them. This CDR3 comprises 22 residues. CDR1 is WNHNN, CDR2 SYGVQD, per germline (reference sequence). DNA of the CDR3: TGCGCCAGCAGTGAGCCAGGTGGGGGCAACCTATATTTATCCTCTGGGGCCAACGTCCTGACTTTC. Protein product: CASSEPGGGNLYLSSGANVLTF.

The gene calls are TRBV7-6 and TRBJ2-2; D call uncertain. The CDR3 spans 14 residues. Trimming pared 0 bases from V and 3 bases from J, leaving 5 bases between. The germline gives CDR1 SGHVS, CDR2 FNYEAQ. CDR3 sequence: CASSLARDTGELFF. DNA for the CDR3: TGTGCCAGCAGCTTAGCGCGTGACACCGGGGAGCTGTTTTTT.

The V gene is TRBV6-5, the J gene TRBJ1-1; possible D gene TRBD1, 6 bases. The CDR3 contains 11 residues. The germline CDR1 and CDR2 sequences are MNHEY and SVGAGI. Trimming shortened V by 7 bases and J by 7 bases, and 10 bases separated the two germline ends. CDR3 sequence: CASKEQGEAFF. In nucleotides, the CDR3 is TGTGCCAGCAAGGAACAGGGTGAAGCTTTCTTT.

V gene TRBV2 combines with J gene TRBJ1-3, with D unresolved. The germline CDR1 and CDR2 sequences are SNHLY and FYNNEI. The CDR3 sequence is 11 residues long. Trimming removed 7 bases at V and 3 bases at J, with 4 bases between. The CDR3 sequence is CASTDGNTIYF. As DNA, the CDR3 is TGTGCCAGCACGGATGGAAACACCATATATTTT. Full variable domain (remainder filled in from reference TRBV2 and TRBJ1-3): EPEVTQTPSHQVTQMGQEVILRCVPISNHLYFYWYRQILGQKVEFLVSFYNNEISEKSEIFDDQFSVERPDGSNFTLKIRSTKLEDSAMYFCASTDGNTIYFGEGSWLTVV.

The chain links TRBV4-2 to TRBJ1-1; TRBD1 matches 9 bases. V was pared by 2 bases and J by 0 bases, with 4 bases of the junction left unmatched. Germline CDR1 and CDR2: LGHNA and YNFKEQ. CDR3 length: 16 residues. CDR3 sequence reads: CASSQRTGELNTEAFF. CDR3 bases: TGTGCCAGCAGCCAACGGACAGGGGAACTGAACACTGAAGCTTTCTTT.

The chain joins TRBV3-1 (or the pseudogene TRBV3-2) to TRBJ2-1; 9 nucleotides align to TRBD2. Trimming removed 2 bases from V and 6 bases from J; junction bases left unmatched: 14. CDR1 is LGHDT and CDR2 is YNNKEL in the germline V gene (reference sequence). CDR3 size: 18 residues. The CDR3 nucleotides are TGTGCCAGCAGCCAAAGGATAGTTAAGCGGGGGGCCCCCAATGAGCAGTTCTTC. Protein: CASSQRIVKRGAPNEQFF.

The rearrangement joins TRBV19 to TRBJ2-1; 13 positions agree with TRBD2. This CDR3 has 15 amino acids. Germline V gene sequence: CDR1 LNHDA, CDR2 SQIVND (reference sequence). Trimming removed 1 base from V and 11 bases from J; junction bases left unmatched: 5. Here the CDR3 DNA reads TGTGCCAGTAGTATAGTACTAGCGGGAGGGGAACAGCAGTTCTTC. Protein sequence: CASSIVLAGGEQQFF.

The chain carries TRBV6-5 and TRBJ2-7; 9 bases fit TRBD2. The CDR3 sequence is 16 residues long. Germline CDR1 reads MNHEY; CDR2 reads SVGAGI. Trimming cost V 4 bases and J 6 bases; bases outside gene matches: 13. This chain's CDR3 is CASSSTKTSGPGEQYF. In DNA form, the CDR3 reads TGTGCCAGCAGTTCGACGAAGACTAGCGGCCCAGGCGAGCAGTACTTC.

The chain is built from TRBV3-1 (or the pseudogene TRBV3-2) and TRBJ2-1; D uncertain. Germline-derived CDR1 and CDR2 are LGHDT and YNNKEL (reference sequence). The CDR3 runs 15 residues. V lost 0 bases, J lost 0 bases, and 6 bases lay in between. The CDR3 bases are TGTGCCAGCAGCCAAGACCCTCGCTCCTACAATGAGCAGTTCTTC. It specifies CASSQDPRSYNEQFF.

This clone was seen just once. This rearrangement joins TRBV30 to TRBJ1-4; D gene unclear. V was shortened by 2 bases and J by 10 bases, with 8 bases between the two germline ends. CDR1 GTSNPN and CDR2 SVGIG come from the germline V gene (reference sequence). The CDR3 covers 11 residues. CDR3 coding DNA: TGTGCCTGGAGTCTAGGGTCAAAACTGTTTTTT. Protein: CAWSLGSKLFF.